The entry below gives a single TCR beta chain sequence along with its context. A single count supports this clone. The antigen this receptor binds is unknown. Base qualities are missing; no much larger clone stands one base away. Using the deep immunoSEQ assay, TCR CDR3 regions were amplified from genomic DNA by multiplex PCR. Extracted genomic DNA from each cell subset was distributed evenly across all wells of several immunoSEQ 96-well plates, and each plate was treated as a replicate. For sorted subsets, roughly 200 ng of genomic DNA, equivalent to 25,000 to 35,000 T cell genomes, went into each replicate PCR. The purified libraries were quantified using a Qubit 3.0 fluorometer, sized with a Bioanalyzer 2100, and then quantified again using the KAPA Library Quantification kit. Every immunoSEQ 96-well plate was sequenced on a separate single-read 150-cycle Illumina NextSeq 550 flow cell. In the original analysis: Because the immunoSEQ output held only junctional sequences and lacked quality scores, the filtering could not match the filtering applied to full-length reads. Sequences were annotated with PyIR, a Python wrapper for IgBLAST v1.9, and V/J genes and CDR3 were assigned using IMGT germline references. Reads with weak V/J assignments (E-value above 1e-6), missing CDR3, stop codons, out-of-frame junctions, or ambiguous translated residues were removed. V3J clonotypes were defined as sequences sharing the same inferred V gene, J gene, and CDR3 amino acid sequence. Percentage overlap between repertoires was calculated by dividing the number of shared unique clonotypes by the size of the smaller repertoire. Three approaches were used to assess repertoire richness: RTK rarefaction, the Chao1 estimator, and Recon v2.1 estimates of unobserved clonotypes. Generation probabilities were computed with OLGA for all TCRbeta clonotypes obtained by the gDNA method from several donors. TCRdb provides this immuneACCESS table in a form limited to in-frame rearrangements. Some clones are lacking; in checked studies, under half of them reflect an unresolved V gene, and why the rest are absent is not known. V and J calls and clone size are as listed in that table; D and trimming were resolved from the DNA. Within this sample are nearly 2 million clones, with just under 95% of them counted one time only. Clones ranked in the top ten supply 1.2% of the sample.

CD8 naive samples were obtained by positive selection for CCR7 among CD45RO-negative cells, yielding a CD45RA+CCR7+ population from which TemRA cells were excluded. Healthy HIV-negative adults with no recently reported acute infections or vaccinations were included as donors. Only Caucasian adults living in Nashville, Tennessee, USA were represented among the donors. Blood was collected by leukapheresis, and PBMCs were isolated by Ficoll-Histopaque density gradient centrifugation and then cryopreserved in liquid nitrogen vapor phase. Analytical flow cytometry was used to check the purity and quantity of each magnetically sorted T cell population. Genomic DNA was isolated from each sorted fraction and quantified by UV absorbance on a Nanodrop 2000c. The record originates from a study of shared clonotypes between healthy human individuals (dated by TCRdb to 2018 to 2021). Regarding the research as a whole: Three men and two women, aged 18 to 49 years, made up the cohort. For each donor, CD4 naive and CD4 memory were each run on three plates, CD8 naive on two plates, and CD8 memory on one plate. The study deeply sequenced blood TCR repertoires of about five healthy adults to estimate repertoire size and the extent of clonotype sharing between individuals. To increase sequencing depth and limit assay-specific biases, different laboratories used diverse techniques to prepare libraries and sequence TCR repertoires. Per donor, leukapheresis produced somewhere between about 0.8 and 9 billion PBMCs.

General study outcomes and caveats: Sharing across several donors was observed for approximately 5% of naive CD4, under 4% of naive CD8, over 2% of memory CD4, and approximately 0.41% of memory CD8 clonotypes. Incomplete sequencing was indicated by rarefaction of sorted-subset datasets, despite the large sequencing depth. Clonotypes shared by all four sorted-subset donors showed higher generation probabilities than non-shared clonotypes. Pairwise subsampling indicated that sequencing depth was expected to affect the degree of clonotype sharing among donors. Because the study included only a small number of donors, the genetic and exposure-history diversity represented was limited. Naive subsets generally had larger estimated clonotype richness than memory subsets. Sampling was restricted to blood, and TCR repertoires in tissue are likely to differ from TCR repertoires in blood.

The sequenced material came from naive CD8+ T cells sorted from blood. The intended sense of this specimen's cell subset or site label: CD45RA+CCR7+. The TCR was taken from a man between 18 and 29 years old in good health.

This receptor carries the CDR3 CASSHPRQGANTGELFF. The DNA sequence reads TGCGCCAGCAGCCACCCCAGACAGGGGGCGAACACCGGGGAGCTGTTTTTT. Rearrangement joined TRBV4-3 to TRBJ2-2; 9 middle bases align to TRBD1. Per the germline V gene, LGHNA is the CDR1 and YSLEER is the CDR2. Counted from cysteine to phenylalanine, this CDR3 has 17 amino acids. Only the CDR3 part of the read is kept: 51 bases, read in frame from the first base. The junction shows trimming of 3 bases on V and 0 bases on J, and the gene matches do not reach 5 bases of it.